Reported below is one T cell receptor beta chain. Its specificity is unknown. J was trimmed by 5 bases and V by 6 bases; bases with no gene match: 14. Germline V gene sequence: CDR1 MNHEY, CDR2 SMNVEV (reference sequence). The CDR3 loop spans 16 amino acids. PCR involved 60 Vbeta and 13 Jbeta primers. Using immunoSEQ multiplex PCR, the repertoire was profiled, and TCRdb retains in-frame clones only, with some absent. The sample has around 200,000 clones; approximately 79% are singletons. The data were taken from a study of cytomegalovirus exposure and HLA in healthy donors. Findings and caveats of the study: A further, later analysis showed that HLA-associated TCR beta chains (compared with equally common others) were more clonally expanded.

This chain uses TRBV27 with TRBJ2-5; 8 nucleotides agree with TRBD2. The clonotype originates from a man in his forties in good health and CMV-seropositive. The sequencing sample was made of PBMCs. CDR3 DNA sequence: TGTGCCAGCAGCGAGCTAGCGGGTCGTAACGGGGAGACCCAGTACTTC. Its protein is CASSELAGRNGETQYF.